Listed below are T cell receptor beta chains from one sample, sequenced in a study of CXCR3-negative and CXCR3-positive naive CD8 T cells. TCRdb re-called the 5' RACE reads and catalogs CDR3 proteins one per entry, DNA excluded. The table gives under 70,000 distinct CDR3 sequences; the top ten clones make up 4% to 5.5% of it. Sequenced material: naive CXCR3+ CD8+ T cells from blood. The receptors come from a human donor in good health. Some clones in this sample may be carry-over from other donors' samples. Each CDR3 is given with its conserved first and last residue.

j_call | cdr3_length | v_call | cdr3_aa
TRBJ2-2 | 18 | TRBV7-2 | CASSFTIGTGGYTGELFF
TRBJ2-3 | 19 | TRBV11-2 | CASSSNLPPPGLITDTQYF
TRBJ2-5 | 12 | TRBV29-1 | CSVVLAPETQYF
TRBJ1-2 | 16 | TRBV5-1 | CASRVETQGADYGYTF
TRBJ2-7 | 16 | TRBV20-1 | CSAREPRAIHPYEQYF
TRBJ1-5 | 12 | TRBV6-2/TRBV6-3 | CASSWGNQPQHF
TRBJ2-5 | 14 | TRBV13 | CASSLQGAKETQYF
TRBJ2-1 | 13 | TRBV7-9 | CASSPTSRDEQFF
TRBJ2-1 | 14 | TRBV20-1 | CSARDKSSYNEQFF
TRBJ2-7 | 14 | TRBV7-6 | CASSLGTSGHEQYF
TRBJ2-7 | 13 | TRBV12-3/TRBV12-4 | CASSPEPAYEQYF
TRBJ2-7 | 13 | TRBV20-1 | CSARDQETYEQYF
TRBJ2-2 | 14 | TRBV29-1 | CSVALAVNTGELFF
TRBJ2-2 | 13 | TRBV29-1 | CSAKGANTGELFF
TRBJ1-2 | 16 | TRBV27 | CASSLSGGRGDYGYTF
TRBJ1-1 | 12 | TRBV29-1 | CSVEESDTEAFF
TRBJ2-3 | 18 | TRBV4-3 | CASSQVGFGGVSTDTQYF
TRBJ2-3 | 14 | TRBV6-6 | CASRAGGSTDTQYF
TRBJ2-1 | 13 | TRBV19 | CASSIGPYNEQFF
TRBJ2-3 | 16 | TRBV6-4 | CASSASACRSGYTQYF
TRBJ2-7 | 15 | TRBV7-9 | CASNSAVQGAYEQYF
TRBJ2-7 | 15 | TRBV4-3 | CASSQVRASTYEQYF
TRBJ2-5 | 20 | TRBV7-8 | CASSLVDLWTSGTSQETQYF
TRBJ1-5 | 15 | TRBV30 | CAWSVRDRGDQPQHF
TRBJ2-7 | 13 | TRBV14 | CASSQARVREQYF
TRBJ2-3 | 16 | TRBV7-9 | CASSPTLAGEADTQYF
TRBJ2-3 | 15 | TRBV12-3/TRBV12-4 | CASSLRLAGADTQYF
TRBJ2-3 | 17 | TRBV29-1 | CSVEDRELAADTDTQYF
TRBJ1-2 | 12 | TRBV29-1 | CSVLDGENGYTF